This TCR beta chain derives from a study of blood T cells in healthy people across ages. Study-level results: More naive CD4+ cells and higher diversity marked long-lived donors relative to aged donors.

In germline, CDR1 is DFQATT, CDR2 SNEGSKA (reference sequence). CDR3 length equals 12 residues. Deletions cut 6 bases from V and 8 bases from J, with 14 bases between. A second roughly 6 to 12 cycle PCR used barcoded and J-beta primers. Each cDNA molecule was tagged by a template-switch adaptor with 12 random nucleotides. The study obtained at least 2.5 million CDR3-containing paired-end reads from every sample. TCRdb passed the 5' RACE reads through MiXCR, listing each CDR3 protein once. Among 780,000 or so distinct CDR3 sequences listed, about 61% were seen once. A remark on this clonotype: The target antigen is unknown.

This receptor was identified in a man aged 40-49 years in good health. Sequencing used blood. The V and J genes are TRBV20-1 and TRBJ2-1, with D unclear. The CDR3 region is CSARFKGYEQFF. The CDR3, as DNA: TGCAGTGCCAGGTTTAAGGGCTATGAGCAGTTCTTC.